The 20 T cell receptor beta chains listed next were all sequenced from one sample in a study of cytomegalovirus exposure and HLA in healthy donors. TCRdb's table, derived via immunoSEQ multiplex PCR, lists solely in-frame clones and lacks some. The repertoire consists of over 200,000 clones, with around 87% occurring once and the leading ten covering about 2%. Sequencing was done on a sample of PBMCs. Every receptor here comes from a woman in her late teens or twenties in good health and CMV-seropositive.

The chain is built from TRBV19 and TRBJ2-7; D is possibly TRBD1 (5 bases). Deletions cut 3 bases from V and 2 bases from J, with 11 bases between. The germline CDR1 and CDR2 sequences are LNHDA and SQIVND (reference sequence). This CDR3 comprises 14 residues. Here the CDR3 reads CASSMGPVAYEQYF. In nucleotides, the CDR3 is TGTGCCAGTAGTATGGGGCCGGTTGCCTACGAGCAGTACTTC.

This chain links TRBV19 with TRBJ2-1, with D maybe TRBD2 (5 bases). Germline-derived CDR1 and CDR2 are LNHDA and SQIVND (reference sequence). Trimming stripped 7 bases from V and 5 bases from J, with 15 bases between. This CDR3 is built from 14 residues. The CDR3 loop is CASMPGMSNNEQFF. CDR3 nucleotide sequence: TGTGCCAGTATGCCGGGGATGAGTAACAATGAGCAGTTCTTC.

The rearrangement joins TRBV10-3 to TRBJ2-7; 9 nucleotides agree with TRBD1. In germline, CDR1 is ENHRY, CDR2 SYGVKD. There are 18 residues in the CDR3. J was trimmed by 2 bases and V by 6 bases; bases with no gene match: 17. The CDR3 loop is CAIREDGTGDRVTYEQYF. DNA for the CDR3: TGTGCCATCAGGGAAGATGGGACGGGGGACAGGGTCACCTACGAGCAGTACTTC.

The chain has TRBV9 and TRBJ2-7; 12 positions match TRBD1. The V gene end was trimmed by 3 bases and the J gene end by 6 bases; junction bases not matched to a gene: 4. The CDR3 runs to 14 residues. Germline V gene lookup returns CDR1 SGDLS and CDR2 YYNGEE. The DNA of the CDR3 is TGTGCCAGCAGCGGGGGACAGGGGGCTGGCGAGCAGTACTTC. Protein sequence: CASSGGQGAGEQYF.

The chain has TRBV27 and TRBJ2-1; the match to TRBD1 covers 10 bases. Trimming took 4 bases from V and 1 from J; bases not matched to a gene: 4. CDR3 length: 16 amino acids. Germline-derived CDR1 and CDR2 are MNHEY and SMNVEV (reference sequence). The CDR3 nucleotides read TGTGCCAGCAGTTCACCGGACAGGGGGTCCTACAATGAGCAGTTCTTC. This gives the protein CASSSPDRGSYNEQFF.

The chain links TRBV29-1 to TRBJ2-2; D perhaps matches TRBD2 (6 bases). Trimming took off 3 bases at V and 2 bases at J, with 7 bases between the two ends. CDR3 size: 13 residues. The germline CDR1 and CDR2 sequences are SQVTM and ANQGSEA. Here the CDR3 DNA reads TGCAGCGTTGACGGGAGCAACACCGGGGAGCTGTTTTTT. Protein sequence: CSVDGSNTGELFF.

The V call is TRBV5-4, the J call TRBJ2-7, with TRBD2 as a possible D gene (6 bases). Trimming shortened V by 0 bases and J by 2 bases, and 12 bases separated the two germline ends. Germline CDR1 SGHNT, CDR2 YYREEE (reference sequence). There are 15 residues in the CDR3. CDR3 DNA: TGTGCCAGCAGCTTGGTCCCCGGGAGTGCCTACGAGCAGTACTTC. Amino acid sequence: CASSLVPGSAYEQYF. Based on the CDR3 plus reference TRBV5-4 and TRBJ2-7, the full variable domain is ETGVTQSPTHLIKTRGQQVTLRCSSQSGHNTVSWYQQALGQGPQFIFQYYREEENGRGNFPPRFSGLQFPNYSSELNVNALELDDSALYLCASSLVPGSAYEQYFGPGTRLTVT.

This chain joins TRBV12-5 and TRBJ1-5; TRBD1 matches 9 bases. From germline, CDR1 is LGHNT and CDR2 FRNRAP. V lost 5 bases to trimming and J lost 5 bases; unmatched junction nucleotides: 7. The CDR3 consists of 15 residues. CDR3 sequence reads: CASGPHGTGHQPQHF. The CDR3 DNA is TGTGCTAGTGGTCCTCACGGGACAGGGCATCAGCCCCAGCATTTT.

The V gene is TRBV27, the J gene TRBJ2-1; weak D call: TRBD2 (5 bases). There are 14 residues in the CDR3. Trimming removed 8 bases from V and 7 bases from J, with 18 bases in between. Germline V CDR1 and CDR2: MNHEY, SMNVEV (reference sequence). DNA for the CDR3: TGTGCCAGCGCCGCGGGTAGCCTTTTGAATGAGCAGTTCTTC. It is translated as CASAAGSLLNEQFF.

The chain recombines TRBV30 with TRBJ2-5, with 7 bases matching TRBD1. Germline V gene data show CDR1 as GTSNPN and CDR2 as SVGIG (reference sequence). The CDR3 runs 15 residues. V was clipped by 6 bases and J by 5 bases; unmatched bases: 15. The CDR3 DNA is TGTGCCTGTTCTCCAGGGGGAGTGAGGTGGGAGACCCAGTACTTC. Amino acid sequence: CACSPGGVRWETQYF. Combining the CDR3 with reference TRBV30 and TRBJ2-5 gives the whole variable domain SQTIHQWPATLVQPVGSPLSLECTVEGTSNPNLYWYRQAAGRGLQLLFYSVGIGQISSEVPQNLSASRPQDRQFILSSKKLLLSDSGFYLCACSPGGVRWETQYFGPGTRLLVL.

This clone was seen only once. The chain has TRBV10-3 and TRBJ2-7, with 10 bases fitting TRBD2. V trimming: 4 bases; J trimming: 2 bases; junction bases outside the gene matches: 8. This CDR3 comprises 16 residues. Germline V gives CDR1 ENHRY, CDR2 SYGVKD. The CDR3, as DNA: TGTGCCATCAGTGGCCAGGGACTAGCGAGAGCCTACGAGCAGTACTTC. Translating gives CAISGQGLARAYEQYF.

The gene calls are TRBV6-6 and TRBJ2-5, with TRBD1 matching over 8 bases. Germline-derived CDR1 and CDR2 are MNHNY and SVGAGI (reference sequence). CDR3 length: 16 residues. After removal of 4 bases from V and 4 bases from J, the junction contained 11 bases not matched to a gene. The CDR3 DNA reads as TGTGCCAGCAGTTCCCCGCACTTCGACAGGGGAGAGACCCAGTACTTC. As protein: CASSSPHFDRGETQYF.

The rearrangement joins TRBV11-2 to TRBJ2-7, with 7 bases lining up with TRBD2. Germline trimming cut 5 bases from V and 6 bases from J; bases unmatched to any gene: 16. This CDR3 is 16 amino acids long. In germline, CDR1 is SGHAT, CDR2 FQNNGV. Written as DNA, the CDR3 is TGTGCCAGCAGCCCCGGGACTACCGGGCTGTGGGGCGAGCAGTACTTC. Translating it yields CASSPGTTGLWGEQYF.

The V call is TRBV7-2, the J call TRBJ1-2; TRBD1 might be the D (5 bases). In germline, CDR1 is SGHTA, CDR2 FQGNSA. This CDR3 spans 14 amino acids. The V end lost 4 bases, the J end lost 3 bases, and 12 bases lay between the germline ends. The CDR3 reads CASSSSPGDYGYTF. In nucleotides, the CDR3 is TGTGCCAGCAGCTCCTCCCCGGGGGACTATGGCTACACCTTC.

The chain employs TRBV28 and TRBJ1-4; D is perhaps TRBD1 (5 bases). V shed 9 bases and J shed 0 bases, with 14 bases lying between them. Germline-derived CDR1 and CDR2 are MDHEN and SYDVKM. The length of the CDR3 is 15 residues. The DNA of the CDR3 is TGTGCCAGTAGGGGTCGGTGGGCAACTAATGAAAAACTGTTTTTT. This sequence encodes CASRGRWATNEKLFF.

The chain has TRBV10-3 and TRBJ2-5; 7 bases fit TRBD2. V shed 8 bases and J 0 bases; nucleotides not matched to a gene: 3. This CDR3 has 13 residues. Germline V gene lookup returns CDR1 ENHRY and CDR2 SYGVKD. CDR3 bases: TGTGCCATCCGGAGCGGGGACCAAGAGACCCAGTACTTC. This gives the protein CAIRSGDQETQYF.

The count of this clone is one. The chain recombines TRBV19 with TRBJ1-1; 8 bases map to TRBD1. Trimming at V came to 3 bases and at J to 5 bases, leaving 8 bases not matched to a gene. CDR3 length equals 15 residues. CDR1 and CDR2 (germline): LNHDA, SQIVND (reference sequence). The CDR3 DNA reads as TGTGCCAGTAGTATTTCCGGGACAGGAAGGACTGAAGCTTTCTTT. This encodes CASSISGTGRTEAFF.

This clone was counted between two and nine times. The J gene is TRBJ1-4, the V gene TRBV5-1; 7 positions agree with TRBD1. This CDR3 has 14 residues. Germline CDR1 and CDR2: SGHRS and YFSETQ. Losses at the gene ends were 0 bases for V and 8 bases for J; bases not matched to a gene: 4. CDR3 in DNA: TGCGCCAGCAGCTTGGGACAGGGCTACGAAAAACTGTTTTTT. Translation: CASSLGQGYEKLFF.

The rearrangement uses TRBV4-1 and TRBJ1-5, with D maybe TRBD1 (6 bases). V lost 2 bases to trimming and J lost 3 bases, with 17 bases between them. The CDR3 length is 17 residues. Per the germline V gene, CDR1 is MGHRA and CDR2 is YSYEKL. CDR3 residues: CASSQLPYRVPNQPQHF. CDR3 coding DNA: TGCGCCAGCAGCCAATTACCTTACAGGGTTCCCAATCAGCCCCAGCATTTT.

The rearrangement links TRBV4-1 to TRBJ2-2, with D perhaps matching TRBD2 (5 bases). Trimming stripped 0 bases from V and 4 bases from J, with 9 bases between. The CDR3 covers 15 residues. The germline gives CDR1 MGHRA, CDR2 YSYEKL. The CDR3 loop is CASSQDTGITGELFF. Written as DNA, the CDR3 is TGCGCCAGCAGCCAAGATACGGGGATCACCGGGGAGCTGTTTTTT.